The 22 T cell receptor beta chains reported below all come from one sample, sequenced in a study of shared clonotypes between healthy human individuals. Naive CD8 populations comprised CD45RO-negative cells positively selected for CCR7, excluding terminally differentiated effector memory CD45RA+ cells. Method: immunoSEQ multiplex PCR; TCRdb's copy keeps in-frame clones and lacks some. The table includes about 600,000 clones, about 98% detected once. The sample comprised naive CD8+ T cells sorted from blood. The receptors shown here come from a man aged 25 to 45 in good health.

The V call is TRBV2, the J call TRBJ2-5; D possibly uses TRBD1 or TRBD2 (5 bases each). Germline V gives CDR1 SNHLY, CDR2 FYNNEI. Trimming stripped 1 base from V and 0 bases from J, with 9 bases between. The CDR3 extends over 15 amino acids. CDR3 in amino acids: CASSEGDPYQETQYF. In DNA, the CDR3 is TGTGCCAGCAGTGAAGGGGACCCATACCAAGAGACCCAGTACTTC.

A single count supports this clone. The chain recombines TRBV18 with TRBJ2-7; a weak D match, TRBD2 (5 bases). V lost 4 bases and J 7 bases, leaving 17 bases between the germline ends. This CDR3 region has 14 residues. Germline CDR1 is KGHSH and CDR2 is LQKENI. CDR3 DNA: TGTGCCAGCTCACTGCCCGGGATCGAGGTGGAGCAGTACTTC. As protein: CASSLPGIEVEQYF.

The V call is TRBV7-9, the J call TRBJ2-7; 16 nucleotides align to TRBD2. Germline CDR1 is SEHNR and CDR2 is FQNEAQ (reference sequence). The CDR3 runs 18 residues. The junction had 9 bases not matched to a gene; V was cut back by 4 bases and J by 3 bases. As DNA, the CDR3 is TGTGCCAGCAGCTCCATGGGACTAGCGGGAGGGGGATTCTACGAGCAGTACTTC. Translated: CASSSMGLAGGGFYEQYF. The entire variable domain, with the rest obtained from reference TRBV7-9 and TRBJ2-7, is as follows: DTGVSQNPRHKITKRGQNVTFRCDPISEHNRLYWYRQTLGQGPEFLTYFQNEAQLEKSRLLSDRFSAERPKGSFSTLEIQRTEQGDSAMYLCASSSMGLAGGGFYEQYFGPGTRLTVT.

This chain joins TRBV7-2 and TRBJ2-5; D ambiguous. This CDR3 is 15 amino acids long. Germline values: CDR1 SGHTA, CDR2 FQGNSA. Trimming pared 2 bases from V and 5 bases from J, leaving 15 bases between. The CDR3 DNA reads TGTGCCAGCAGCTTAATATCACAGCTAACGGAGACCCAGTACTTC. Protein sequence: CASSLISQLTETQYF.

The chain joins TRBV7-7 to TRBJ1-4, with D possibly matching TRBD1 (6 bases). The CDR3 has 16 residues. The germline CDR1 and CDR2 sequences are SSHAT and FNYEAQ (reference sequence). The ends were cut back, 5 bases at V and 0 bases at J, with 13 bases in the middle. The CDR3 sequence is CASSPLDSATNEKLFF. CDR3 DNA: TGTGCCAGCAGCCCATTGGACAGTGCAACTAATGAAAAACTGTTTTTT.

V gene TRBV19 combines with J gene TRBJ2-2; tentative D call: TRBD2 (5 bases). V dropped 3 bases and J dropped 3 bases, with 11 bases sitting between them. The CDR3 extends over 15 amino acids. CDR1 is LNHDA and CDR2 is SQIVND in the germline V gene (reference sequence). CDR3 in amino acids: CASSISGSHTGELFF. CDR3 in DNA: TGTGCCAGTAGTATTTCGGGGAGCCACACCGGGGAGCTGTTTTTT.

This sequence joins TRBV6-1 and TRBJ2-1; no firm D call. V lost 6 bases, J lost 9 bases, and 9 bases lay in between. The length of the CDR3 is 11 residues. Germline CDR1 is MNHNS and CDR2 is SASEGT. CDR3 residues: CASRTTVEQFF. The CDR3 DNA is TGTGCCAGCAGAACTACAGTTGAGCAGTTCTTC.

The CDR3 loop is CASSYQYTGELFF. CDR3 DNA: TGTGCCAGCAGCTATCAGTACACCGGGGAGCTGTTTTTT. The V call is TRBV7-9, the J call TRBJ2-2, with D unresolved. V lost 4 bases, J lost 3 bases, and 6 bases lay in between. The CDR3 length is 13 residues. Germline V gives CDR1 SEHNR, CDR2 FQNEAQ (reference sequence).

This chain joins TRBV11-2 and TRBJ2-1; possibly TRBD2 for D (6 bases). Trimming left V 5 bases short and J 6 bases short, with 11 bases between. Germline V gene sequence: CDR1 SGHAT, CDR2 FQNNGV. There are 13 residues in the CDR3. In DNA, the CDR3 is TGTGCCAGCAGCATATTCGGGGGCAATGAGCAGTTCTTC. Translated, it gives CASSIFGGNEQFF.

A single count supports this clone. The V gene is TRBV7-9, the J gene TRBJ2-1, with 8 bases identical to TRBD2. Germline V gives CDR1 SEHNR, CDR2 FQNEAQ (reference sequence). With V trimmed by 6 bases and J by 0 bases, 10 bases remained unmatched. The CDR3 consists of 17 residues. This CDR3 is CASSLPTSGSSYNEQFF. DNA of the CDR3: TGTGCCAGCAGTTTACCCACTAGCGGAAGCTCCTACAATGAGCAGTTCTTC.

This chain connects TRBV11-2 to TRBJ1-5; the D is unclear. CDR1 SGHAT and CDR2 FQNNGV come from the germline V gene. The V end lost 5 bases, the J end lost 1 base, and 9 bases lay between the germline ends. There are 14 residues in the CDR3. The chain's CDR3 is CASSPGPSNQPQHF. DNA for the CDR3: TGTGCCAGCAGCCCCGGCCCGAGCAATCAGCCCCAGCATTTT.

The J gene is TRBJ2-3, the V gene TRBV7-8, with no clear D. The CDR3 consists of 16 residues. The V end lost 3 bases, the J end lost 3 bases, and 16 bases lay between the germline ends. CDR1 and CDR2 (germline): SGHVS, FQNEAQ. The CDR3, as DNA: TGTGCCAGCAGCTTTGACACCCTATCCGGAACAGATACGCAGTATTTT. It specifies CASSFDTLSGTDTQYF.

The rearrangement uses TRBV9 and TRBJ1-1; perhaps TRBD1 as D (6 bases). Germline CDR1 is SGDLS and CDR2 is YYNGEE. The CDR3 contains 13 residues. Trimming stripped 6 bases from V and 2 bases from J, with 11 bases between. The CDR3 bases are TGTGCCAGCAACCAGGGGCTAAACACTGAAGCTTTCTTT. Residues: CASNQGLNTEAFF.

The chain carries TRBV29-1 and TRBJ2-3, with 11 bases aligning to TRBD1. This CDR3 contains 13 residues. V gave up 3 bases and J gave up 6 bases; unmatched junction bases: 2. Germline CDR1 reads SQVTM; CDR2 reads ANQGSEA. CDR3 nucleotides: TGCAGCGTTGAGGGACAGGGGGGGGATACGCAGTATTTT. Translating gives CSVEGQGGDTQYF.

The chain couples TRBV6-5 to TRBJ1-1; possible D gene TRBD1, 6 bases. From germline, CDR1 is MNHEY and CDR2 SVGAGI. Trimming cost V 8 bases and J 3 bases, with 16 bases left between them. The CDR3 covers 14 residues. The CDR3 spells CASGRDTGYTEAFF. The CDR3 bases are TGTGCCAGCGGAAGAGACACAGGGTACACTGAAGCTTTCTTT.

The chain carries TRBV9 and TRBJ1-4; TRBD1 agrees at 7 bases. Germline CDR1 and CDR2: SGDLS and YYNGEE. This CDR3 region has 15 residues. Trimming at V came to 3 bases and at J to 3 bases, leaving 5 bases not matched to a gene. The CDR3 DNA reads TGTGCCAGCAGCGGTTCAGGGGGGGCTAATGAAAAACTGTTTTTT. As protein: CASSGSGGANEKLFF.

The V gene is TRBV14, the J gene TRBJ2-1, with TRBD2 matching 10 bases. CDR1 and CDR2 (germline): SGHDN, FVKESK. V shed 1 base, J shed 9 bases, and the junction held 12 bases outside the gene matches. This CDR3 spans 17 amino acids. CDR3 protein: CASSQGSGLAGEFEQFF. For the CDR3, the DNA is TGTGCCAGCAGCCAAGGGTCGGGTCTAGCGGGAGAGTTTGAGCAGTTCTTC.

The chain joins TRBV11-3 to TRBJ2-3, with 11 bases that match TRBD2. Trimming removed 5 bases from V and 2 bases from J; junction bases left unmatched: 3. CDR3 length equals 15 residues. Germline V gene lookup returns CDR1 SGHNT and CDR2 YENEEA. The CDR3 protein is CASSAGLADTDTQYF. The CDR3 nucleotides read TGTGCCAGCAGCGCGGGACTAGCGGACACAGATACGCAGTATTTT.

This chain connects TRBV4-1 to TRBJ1-1; 7 bases are shared with TRBD1. J was trimmed by 6 bases and V by 4 bases; bases with no gene match: 8. Per germline, CDR1 MGHRA and CDR2 YSYEKL. The CDR3 has 14 residues. DNA for the CDR3: TGCGCCAGCAGCCCCGACAGGGCTGGTCCTGAAGCTTTCTTT. Residues: CASSPDRAGPEAFF.

This clone showed up just once. V gene TRBV7-9 combines with J gene TRBJ2-7, with D perhaps matching TRBD1 or TRBD2 (5 bases each). This CDR3 has 16 amino acids. Trimming pared 2 bases from V and 2 bases from J, leaving 16 bases between. CDR1 SEHNR and CDR2 FQNEAQ come from the germline V gene (reference sequence). The CDR3 nucleotides read TGTGCCAGCAGCTTACCCCTGGGGGTCGACACCTACGAGCAGTACTTC. Translating gives CASSLPLGVDTYEQYF.

Concerning this clone itself: Other DNA sequences in the same sample also yield this CDR3. The chain uses TRBV29-1 and TRBJ1-2; no definite D call. V gave up 3 bases and J gave up 7 bases, with 0 bases separating them. Looked up from germline, CDR1 is SQVTM and CDR2 is ANQGSEA. The CDR3 runs to 8 residues. CDR3 sequence: CSVDGYTF. For the CDR3, the DNA is TGCAGCGTTGATGGCTACACCTTC.

The rearrangement links TRBV10-1 to TRBJ1-5; no firm D call. CDR1 is WNHNN, CDR2 SYGVQD, per germline (reference sequence). Trimming pared 1 base from V and 0 bases from J, leaving 1 base between. The CDR3 loop spans 13 amino acids. In DNA, the CDR3 is TGCGCCAGCAGTGAGTATAGCAATCAGCCCCAGCATTTT. It encodes CASSEYSNQPQHF.